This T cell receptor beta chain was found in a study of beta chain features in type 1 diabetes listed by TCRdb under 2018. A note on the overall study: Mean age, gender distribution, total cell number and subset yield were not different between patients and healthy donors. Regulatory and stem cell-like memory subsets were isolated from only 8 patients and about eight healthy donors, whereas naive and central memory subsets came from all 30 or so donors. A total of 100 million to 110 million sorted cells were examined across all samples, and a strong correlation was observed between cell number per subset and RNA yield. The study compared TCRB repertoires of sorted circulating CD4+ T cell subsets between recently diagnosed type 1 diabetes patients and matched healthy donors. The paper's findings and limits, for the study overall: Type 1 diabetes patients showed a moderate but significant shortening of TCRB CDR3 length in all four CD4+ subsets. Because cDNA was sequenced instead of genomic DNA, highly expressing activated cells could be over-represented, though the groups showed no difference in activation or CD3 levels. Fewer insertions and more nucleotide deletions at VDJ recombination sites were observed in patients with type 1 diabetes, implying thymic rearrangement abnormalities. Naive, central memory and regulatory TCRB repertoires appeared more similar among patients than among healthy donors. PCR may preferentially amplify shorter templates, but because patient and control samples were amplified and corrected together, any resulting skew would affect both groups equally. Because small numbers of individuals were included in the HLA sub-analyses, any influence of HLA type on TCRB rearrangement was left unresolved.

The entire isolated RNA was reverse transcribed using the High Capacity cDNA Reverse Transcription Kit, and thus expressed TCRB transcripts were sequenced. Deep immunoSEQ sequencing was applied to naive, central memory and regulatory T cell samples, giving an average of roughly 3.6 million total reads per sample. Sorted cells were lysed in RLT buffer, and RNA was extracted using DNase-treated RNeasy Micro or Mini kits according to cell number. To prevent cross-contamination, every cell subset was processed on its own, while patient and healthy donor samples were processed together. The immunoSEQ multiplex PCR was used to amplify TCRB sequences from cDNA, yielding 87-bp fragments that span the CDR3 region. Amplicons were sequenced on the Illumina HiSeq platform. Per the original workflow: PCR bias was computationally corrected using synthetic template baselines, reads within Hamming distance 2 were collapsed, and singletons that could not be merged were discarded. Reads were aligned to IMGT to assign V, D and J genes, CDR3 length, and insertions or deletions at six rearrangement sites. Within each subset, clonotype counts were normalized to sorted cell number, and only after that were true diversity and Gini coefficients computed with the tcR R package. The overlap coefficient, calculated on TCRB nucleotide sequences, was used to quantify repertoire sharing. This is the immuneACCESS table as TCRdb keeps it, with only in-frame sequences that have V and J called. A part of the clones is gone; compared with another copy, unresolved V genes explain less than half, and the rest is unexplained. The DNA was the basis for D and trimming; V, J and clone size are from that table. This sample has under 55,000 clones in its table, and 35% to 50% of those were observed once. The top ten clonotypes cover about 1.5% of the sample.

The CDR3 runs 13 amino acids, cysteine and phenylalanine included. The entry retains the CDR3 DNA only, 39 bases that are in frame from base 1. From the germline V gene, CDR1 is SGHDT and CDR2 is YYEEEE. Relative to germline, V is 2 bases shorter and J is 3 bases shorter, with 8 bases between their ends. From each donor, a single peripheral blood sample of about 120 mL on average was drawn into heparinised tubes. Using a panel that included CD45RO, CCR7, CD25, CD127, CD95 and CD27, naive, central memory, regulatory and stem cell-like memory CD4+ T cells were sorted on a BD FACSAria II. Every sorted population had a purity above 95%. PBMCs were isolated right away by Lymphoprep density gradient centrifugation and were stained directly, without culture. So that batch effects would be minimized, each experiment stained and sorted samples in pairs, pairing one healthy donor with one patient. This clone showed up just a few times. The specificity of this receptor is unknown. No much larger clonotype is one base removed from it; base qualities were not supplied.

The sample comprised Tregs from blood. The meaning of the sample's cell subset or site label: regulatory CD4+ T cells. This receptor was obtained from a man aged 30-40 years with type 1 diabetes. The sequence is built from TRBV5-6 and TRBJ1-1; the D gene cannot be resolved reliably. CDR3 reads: CASSFERYTEAFF. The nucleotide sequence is TGTGCCAGCAGCTTCGAGAGATACACTGAAGCTTTCTTT.